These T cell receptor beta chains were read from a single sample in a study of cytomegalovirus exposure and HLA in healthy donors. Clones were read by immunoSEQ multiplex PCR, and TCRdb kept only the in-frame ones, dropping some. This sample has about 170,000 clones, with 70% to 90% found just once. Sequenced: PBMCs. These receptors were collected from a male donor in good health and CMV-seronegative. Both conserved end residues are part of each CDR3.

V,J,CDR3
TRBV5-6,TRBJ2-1,CASSLSTGNEQFF
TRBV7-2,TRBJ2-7,CASSPGQISSYEQYF
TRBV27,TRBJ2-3,CASTWTSGDTDTQYF
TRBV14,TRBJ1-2,CASSPTVSGQGRGYTF
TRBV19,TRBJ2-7,CASSAVGDRYYEQYF
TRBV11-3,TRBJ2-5,CASSGSGETQYF
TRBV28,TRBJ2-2,CASSLMGANTGELFF
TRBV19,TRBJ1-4,CASSTRGGGRDEKLFF
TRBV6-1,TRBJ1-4,CASSEMAANEKLFF
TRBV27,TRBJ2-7,CASSPRGRGDEQYF
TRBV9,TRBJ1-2,CASSPGQGVYGYTF
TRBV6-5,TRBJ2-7,CASSPGTTYEQYF
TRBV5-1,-,CASSLGTGNYEQYF
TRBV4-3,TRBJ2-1,CASSQEGAGLGEQFF
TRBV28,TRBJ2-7,CASSLPGTGSHEQYF
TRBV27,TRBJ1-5,CASSLSGRNQPQHF
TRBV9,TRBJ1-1,CASSVGGQRNTEAFF
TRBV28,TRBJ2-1,CASSPIAAGGPESYNEQFF
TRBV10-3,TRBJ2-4,CAISDPGQESLLSKNIQYF
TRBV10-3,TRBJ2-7,CAINQGQGVYEQYF
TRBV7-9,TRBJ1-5,CASTRGGSNQPQHF
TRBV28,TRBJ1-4,CASSFVRQGEKLFF
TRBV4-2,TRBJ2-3,CASSQDRSGGFRGSTDTQYF
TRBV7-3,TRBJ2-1,CASSSLRSSYNEQFF